The TCR beta chain described here comes from a study of T-cell reconstitution after alpha-beta-depleted transplantation in children. The CDR3 length is 14 residues. From germline, CDR1 is DFQATT and CDR2 SNEGSKA (reference sequence). The V end was cut by 6 bases, the J end by 13 bases, with 24 bases between. Points on this clonotype: Its target is unknown.

A TCRbeta library incorporating unique molecular identifiers was prepared. TCRdb passed the PCR reads through MiXCR, listing each CDR3 protein once. The sample lists about 980,000 distinct CDR3 sequences; about 26% were seen once. Findings and caveats of the study: Roughly two months post-transplant, alpha-beta T cells reportedly originated from several hundred graft clones that had expanded.

This TCR came from a boy in the first two years of life who had a stem cell transplant for SCID, so the T cells may come from the graft donor. The source was PBMCs, mostly from graft donor cells, collected 360 days after TCRalphabeta/CD19-depleted stem cell transplant. The chain couples TRBV20-1 to TRBJ2-2; D perhaps matches TRBD2 (5 bases). The CDR3 DNA reads TGCAGTGCCAGTGGAGGTCTCGGGTCGGGTGGGCTGTTTTTT. It translates to CSASGGLGSGGLFF.